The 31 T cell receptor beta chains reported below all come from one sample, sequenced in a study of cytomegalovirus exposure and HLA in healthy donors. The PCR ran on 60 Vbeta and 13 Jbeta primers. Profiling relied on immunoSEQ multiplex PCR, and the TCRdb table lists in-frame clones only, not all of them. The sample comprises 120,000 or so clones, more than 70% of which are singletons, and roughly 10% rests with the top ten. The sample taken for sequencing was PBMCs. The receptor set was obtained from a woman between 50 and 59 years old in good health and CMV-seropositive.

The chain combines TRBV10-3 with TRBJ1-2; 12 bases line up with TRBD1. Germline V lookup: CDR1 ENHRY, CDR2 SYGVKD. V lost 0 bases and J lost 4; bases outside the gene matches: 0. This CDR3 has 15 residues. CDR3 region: CAISESGQGAYGYTF. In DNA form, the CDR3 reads TGTGCCATCAGTGAGTCGGGACAGGGGGCCTATGGCTACACCTTC.

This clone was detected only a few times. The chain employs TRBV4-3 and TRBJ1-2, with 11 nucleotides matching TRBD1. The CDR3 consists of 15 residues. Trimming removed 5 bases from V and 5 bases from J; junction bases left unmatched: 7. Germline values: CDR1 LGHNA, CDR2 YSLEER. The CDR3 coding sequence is TGCGCCAGCAGCGATATAGGACAGGGGGCATATGGCTACACCTTC. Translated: CASSDIGQGAYGYTF.

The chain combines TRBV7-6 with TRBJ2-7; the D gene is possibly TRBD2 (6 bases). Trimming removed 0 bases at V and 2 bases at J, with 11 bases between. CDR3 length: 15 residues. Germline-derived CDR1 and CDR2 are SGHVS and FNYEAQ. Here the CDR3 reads CASSLAMGGTYEQYF. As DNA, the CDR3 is TGTGCCAGCAGCTTAGCGATGGGGGGTACCTACGAGCAGTACTTC.

In DNA form, the CDR3 reads TGTGCCAGCGCCCTGGAGGCTAGGTCCTACAATGAGCAGTTCTTC. This gives the protein CASALEARSYNEQFF. This rearrangement joins TRBV6-5 to TRBJ2-1, with D maybe TRBD2 (5 bases). CDR3 size: 15 residues. V lost 8 bases to trimming and J lost 1 base, with 15 bases between them. Germline CDR1 MNHEY, CDR2 SVGAGI.

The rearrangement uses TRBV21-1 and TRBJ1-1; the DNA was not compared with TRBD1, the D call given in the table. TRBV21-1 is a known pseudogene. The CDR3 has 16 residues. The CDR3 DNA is TGTGCCAGCAGCAAAAGGTGGGTCAGGCAGAACACTGAAGCTTTCTTT. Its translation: CASSKRWVRQNTEAFF.

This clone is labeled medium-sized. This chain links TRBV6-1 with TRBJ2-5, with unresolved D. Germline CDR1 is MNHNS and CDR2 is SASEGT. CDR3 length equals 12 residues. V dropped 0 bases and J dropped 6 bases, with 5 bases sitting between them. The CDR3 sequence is CASSEASQTQYF. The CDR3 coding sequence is TGTGCCAGCAGTGAAGCTAGCCAGACCCAGTACTTC.

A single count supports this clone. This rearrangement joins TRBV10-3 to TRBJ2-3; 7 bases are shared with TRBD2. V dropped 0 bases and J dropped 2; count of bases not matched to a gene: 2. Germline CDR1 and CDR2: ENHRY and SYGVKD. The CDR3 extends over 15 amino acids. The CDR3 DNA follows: TGTGCCATCAGTGAGTCGAGCGGGATCACAGATACGCAGTATTTT. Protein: CAISESSGITDTQYF.

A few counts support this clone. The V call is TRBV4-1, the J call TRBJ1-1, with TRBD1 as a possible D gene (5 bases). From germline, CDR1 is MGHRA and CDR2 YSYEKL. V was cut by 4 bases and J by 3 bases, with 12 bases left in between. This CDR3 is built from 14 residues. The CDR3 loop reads CASSRGQHYTEAFF. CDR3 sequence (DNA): TGCGCCAGCAGCCGAGGACAACATTACACTGAAGCTTTCTTT.

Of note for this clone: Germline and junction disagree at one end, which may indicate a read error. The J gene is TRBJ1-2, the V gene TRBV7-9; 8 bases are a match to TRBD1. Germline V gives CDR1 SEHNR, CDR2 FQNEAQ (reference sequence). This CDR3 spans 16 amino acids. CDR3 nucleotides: TGTTCCAGCAGCCTCTTTCCGACAGGGGCCAACTATGGCTACACCTTC. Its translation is CSSSLFPTGANYGYTF. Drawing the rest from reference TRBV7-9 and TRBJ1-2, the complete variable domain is DTGVSQNPRHKITKRGQNVTFRCDPISEHNRLYWYRQTLGQGPEFLTYFQNEAQLEKSRLLSDRFSAERPKGSFSTLEIQRTEQGDSAMYLCSSSLFPTGANYGYTFGSGTRLTVV.

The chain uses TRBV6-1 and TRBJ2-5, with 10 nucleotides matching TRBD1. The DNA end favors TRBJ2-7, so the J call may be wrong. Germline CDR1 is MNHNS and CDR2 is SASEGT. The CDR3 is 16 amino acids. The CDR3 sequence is CASSEARQGAFYEQYF. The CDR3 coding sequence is TGTGCCAGCAGTGAAGCTCGACAGGGGGCCTTCTACGAGCAGTACTTC.

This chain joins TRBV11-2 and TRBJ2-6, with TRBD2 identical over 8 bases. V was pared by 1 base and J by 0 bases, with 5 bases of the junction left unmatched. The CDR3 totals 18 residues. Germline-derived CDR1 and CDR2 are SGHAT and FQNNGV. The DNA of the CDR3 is TGTGCCAGCAGCTTAGCCCCGGGAGGGGTCTCTGGGGCCAACGTCCTGACTTTC. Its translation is CASSLAPGGVSGANVLTF.

The CDR3 nucleotides read TGTGCCAGCAGGACACTGGGGCCCTCCTACGAGCAGTACTTC. This sequence encodes CASRTLGPSYEQYF. The chain carries TRBV7-8 and TRBJ2-7; D might be TRBD1 (5 bases). V lost 6 bases to trimming and J lost 0 bases, with 12 bases between them. The CDR3 loop spans 14 amino acids. CDR1 is SGHVS and CDR2 is FQNEAQ in the germline V gene. Complete variable domain (other parts from reference TRBV7-8 and TRBJ2-7): GAGVSQSPRYKVAKRGQDVALRCDPISGHVSLFWYQQALGQGPEFLTYFQNEAQLDKSGLPSDRFFAERPEGSVSTLKIQRTQQEDSAVYLCASRTLGPSYEQYFGPGTRLTVT.

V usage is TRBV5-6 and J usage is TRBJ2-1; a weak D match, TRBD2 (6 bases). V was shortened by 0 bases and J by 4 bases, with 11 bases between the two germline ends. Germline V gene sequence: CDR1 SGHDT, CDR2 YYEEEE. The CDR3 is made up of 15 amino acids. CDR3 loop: CASSLDAGSYNEQFF. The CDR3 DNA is TGTGCCAGCAGCTTGGACGCGGGGTCTTACAATGAGCAGTTCTTC. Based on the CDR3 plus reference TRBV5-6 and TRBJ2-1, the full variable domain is DAGVTQSPTHLIKTRGQQVTLRCSPKSGHDTVSWYQQALGQGPQFIFQYYEEEERQRGNFPDRFSGHQFPNYSSELNVNALLLGDSALYLCASSLDAGSYNEQFFGPGTRLTVL.

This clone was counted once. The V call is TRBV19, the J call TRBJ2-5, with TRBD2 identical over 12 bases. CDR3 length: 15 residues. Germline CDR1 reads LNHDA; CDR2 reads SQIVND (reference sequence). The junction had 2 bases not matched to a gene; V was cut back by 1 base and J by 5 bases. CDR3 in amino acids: CASSIGLAGDETQYF. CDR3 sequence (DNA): TGTGCCAGTAGTATAGGACTAGCGGGAGATGAGACCCAGTACTTC.

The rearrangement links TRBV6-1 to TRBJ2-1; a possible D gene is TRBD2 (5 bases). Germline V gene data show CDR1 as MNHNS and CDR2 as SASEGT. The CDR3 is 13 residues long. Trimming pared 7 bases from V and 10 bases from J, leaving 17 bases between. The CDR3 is CASKASGLSEQFF. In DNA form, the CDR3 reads TGTGCCAGCAAGGCTTCCGGACTGTCAGAGCAGTTCTTC.

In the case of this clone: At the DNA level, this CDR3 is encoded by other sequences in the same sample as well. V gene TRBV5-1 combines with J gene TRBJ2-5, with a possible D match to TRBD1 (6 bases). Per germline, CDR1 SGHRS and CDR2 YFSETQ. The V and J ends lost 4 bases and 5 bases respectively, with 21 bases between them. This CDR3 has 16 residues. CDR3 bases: TGCGCCAGCAGCGGGCAAGGGGGACGTAAAGGGGAGACCCAGTACTTC. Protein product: CASSGQGGRKGETQYF.

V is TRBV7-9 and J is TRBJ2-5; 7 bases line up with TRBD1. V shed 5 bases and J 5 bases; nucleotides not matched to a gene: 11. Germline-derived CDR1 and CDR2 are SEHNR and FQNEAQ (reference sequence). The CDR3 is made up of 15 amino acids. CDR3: CASSPMQGVWETQYF. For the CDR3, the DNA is TGTGCCAGCAGCCCCATGCAGGGGGTGTGGGAGACCCAGTACTTC.

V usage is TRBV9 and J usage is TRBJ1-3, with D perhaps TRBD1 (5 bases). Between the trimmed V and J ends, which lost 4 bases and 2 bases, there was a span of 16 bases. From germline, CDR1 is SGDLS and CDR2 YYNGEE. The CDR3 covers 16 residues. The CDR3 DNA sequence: TGTGCCAGCAGCTCAGGGTTGAGGATAGCTGGAAACACCATATATTTT. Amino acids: CASSSGLRIAGNTIYF. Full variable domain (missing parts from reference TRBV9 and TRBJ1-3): DSGVTQTPKHLITATGQRVTLRCSPRSGDLSVYWYQQSLDQGLQFLIQYYNGEERAKGNILERFSAQQFPDLHSELNLSSLELGDSALYFCASSSGLRIAGNTIYFGEGSWLTVV.

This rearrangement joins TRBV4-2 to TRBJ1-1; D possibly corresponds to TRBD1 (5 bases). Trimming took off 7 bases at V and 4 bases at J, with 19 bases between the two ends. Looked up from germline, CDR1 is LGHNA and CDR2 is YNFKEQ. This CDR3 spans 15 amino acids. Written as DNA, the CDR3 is TGTGCCAGCATAGCGGGTGGGACGGACCGCACTGAAGCTTTCTTT. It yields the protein CASIAGGTDRTEAFF.

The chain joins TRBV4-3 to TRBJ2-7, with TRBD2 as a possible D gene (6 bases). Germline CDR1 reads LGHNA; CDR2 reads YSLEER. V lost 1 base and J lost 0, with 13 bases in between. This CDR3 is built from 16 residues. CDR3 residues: CASSQAGDFLSYEQYF. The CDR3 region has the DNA TGCGCCAGCAGCCAAGCCGGGGACTTCCTCTCCTACGAGCAGTACTTC.

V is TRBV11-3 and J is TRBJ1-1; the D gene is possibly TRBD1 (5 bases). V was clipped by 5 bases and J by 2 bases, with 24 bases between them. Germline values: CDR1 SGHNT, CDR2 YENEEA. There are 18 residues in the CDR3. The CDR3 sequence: CASSLWGRGIGVNTEAFF. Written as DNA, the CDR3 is TGTGCCAGCAGCCTATGGGGTCGGGGGATCGGAGTAAACACTGAAGCTTTCTTT.

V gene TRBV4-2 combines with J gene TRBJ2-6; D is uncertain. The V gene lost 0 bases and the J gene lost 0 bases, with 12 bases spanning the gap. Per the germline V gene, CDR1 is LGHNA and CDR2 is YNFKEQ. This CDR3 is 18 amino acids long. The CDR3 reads CASSQEAVSFSGANVLTF. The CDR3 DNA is TGTGCCAGCAGCCAAGAGGCGGTCAGTTTCTCTGGGGCCAACGTCCTGACTTTC.

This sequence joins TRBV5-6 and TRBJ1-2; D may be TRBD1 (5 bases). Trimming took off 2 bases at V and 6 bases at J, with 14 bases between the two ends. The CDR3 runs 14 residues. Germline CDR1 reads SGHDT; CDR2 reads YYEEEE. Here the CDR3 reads CASSLLGPGNGYTF. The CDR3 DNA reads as TGTGCCAGCAGCTTACTGGGGCCAGGAAATGGCTACACCTTC.

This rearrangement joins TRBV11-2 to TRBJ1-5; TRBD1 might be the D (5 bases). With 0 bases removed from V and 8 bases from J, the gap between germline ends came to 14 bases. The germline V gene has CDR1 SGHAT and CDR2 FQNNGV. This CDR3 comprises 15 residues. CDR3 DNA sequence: TGTGCCAGCAGCTTAGATCCGAAGGGGTTGGAGCCCCAGCATTTT. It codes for CASSLDPKGLEPQHF.

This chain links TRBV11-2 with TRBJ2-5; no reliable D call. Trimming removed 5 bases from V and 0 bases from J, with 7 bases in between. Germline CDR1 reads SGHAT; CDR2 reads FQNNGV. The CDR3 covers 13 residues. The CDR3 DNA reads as TGTGCCAGCAGCCACCGGGACCAAGAGACCCAGTACTTC. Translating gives CASSHRDQETQYF.

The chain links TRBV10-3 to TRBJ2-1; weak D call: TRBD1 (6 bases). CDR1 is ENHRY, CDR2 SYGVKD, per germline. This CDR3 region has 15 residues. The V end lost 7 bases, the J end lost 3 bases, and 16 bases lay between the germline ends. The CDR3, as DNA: TGTGCCATCAAGGGGCAAGGGGGTATCTACAATGAGCAGTTCTTC. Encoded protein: CAIKGQGGIYNEQFF.

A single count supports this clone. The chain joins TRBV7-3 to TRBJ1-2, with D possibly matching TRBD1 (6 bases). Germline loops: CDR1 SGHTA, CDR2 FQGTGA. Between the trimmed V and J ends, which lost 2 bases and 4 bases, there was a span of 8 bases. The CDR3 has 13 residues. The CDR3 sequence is CASSLQGFYGYTF. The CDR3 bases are TGTGCCAGCAGCTTACAGGGGTTCTATGGCTACACCTTC.

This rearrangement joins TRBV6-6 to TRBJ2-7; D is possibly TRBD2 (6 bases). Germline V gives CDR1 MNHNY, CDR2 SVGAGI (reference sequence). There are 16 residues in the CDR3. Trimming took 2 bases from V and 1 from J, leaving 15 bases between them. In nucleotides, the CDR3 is TGTGCCAGCAGTTACACGGCGTCCGGGGGATCCTACGAGCAGTACTTC. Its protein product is CASSYTASGGSYEQYF.

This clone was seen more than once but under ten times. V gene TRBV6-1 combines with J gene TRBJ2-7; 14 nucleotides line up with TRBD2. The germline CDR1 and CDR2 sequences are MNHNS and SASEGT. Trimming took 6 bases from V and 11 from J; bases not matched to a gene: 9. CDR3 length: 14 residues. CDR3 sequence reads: CASRGGLAGVMEYF. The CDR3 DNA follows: TGTGCCAGCAGGGGGGGACTAGCGGGAGTGATGGAGTACTTC.

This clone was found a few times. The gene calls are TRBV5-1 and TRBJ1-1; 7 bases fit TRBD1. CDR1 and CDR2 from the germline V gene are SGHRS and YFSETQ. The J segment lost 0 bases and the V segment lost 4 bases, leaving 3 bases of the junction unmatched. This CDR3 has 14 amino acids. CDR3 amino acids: CASSGGQMNTEAFF. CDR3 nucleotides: TGCGCCAGCAGCGGGGGACAGATGAACACTGAAGCTTTCTTT.

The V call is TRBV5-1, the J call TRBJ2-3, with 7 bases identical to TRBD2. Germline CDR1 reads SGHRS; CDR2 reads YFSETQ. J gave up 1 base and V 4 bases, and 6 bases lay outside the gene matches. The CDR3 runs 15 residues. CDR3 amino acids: CASSQALAGTDTQYF. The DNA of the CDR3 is TGCGCCAGCAGCCAGGCCCTAGCGGGCACAGATACGCAGTATTTT.